These 9 T cell receptor beta chains share one sample of origin, sequenced in a study of blood T cell repertoires in COVID-19. Sequenced by immunoSEQ multiplex PCR; TCRdb stores in-frame clones only, minus some. Of about 100,000 clones in the sample, over 65% were seen once. The sample taken for sequencing was peripheral blood. These receptors originate from a human donor in a cohort sampled during active COVID-19.

This rearrangement joins TRBV7-2 to TRBJ1-2; possibly TRBD1 for D (5 bases). Trimming removed 5 bases from V and 5 bases from J, with 9 bases in between. The CDR3 length is 12 residues. CDR1 SGHTA and CDR2 FQGNSA come from the germline V gene. CDR3 sequence: CASSAQGYGYTF. The CDR3 DNA is TGTGCCAGCAGCGCCCAGGGTTATGGCTACACCTTC.

The rearrangement uses TRBV7-9 and TRBJ2-7, with D possibly being TRBD1 (5 bases). V dropped 0 bases and J dropped 2 bases, with 5 bases sitting between them. The germline gives CDR1 SEHNR, CDR2 FQNEAQ (reference sequence). The CDR3 is made up of 13 amino acids. The CDR3: CASSLAGAYEQYF. CDR3 DNA: TGTGCCAGCAGCTTAGCAGGGGCCTACGAGCAGTACTTC.

The sample holds a few counts of this clone. The chain carries TRBV5-4 and TRBJ1-1; TRBD1 might be the D (5 bases). Deletions cut 4 bases from V and 3 bases from J, with 16 bases between. This CDR3 is 15 amino acids long. Germline V gene data show CDR1 as SGHNT and CDR2 as YYREEE (reference sequence). CDR3 amino acids: CASSRPRGEYTEAFF. Written as DNA, the CDR3 is TGTGCCAGCAGCCGCCCCCGGGGGGAGTACACTGAAGCTTTCTTT.

V and J are TRBV19 and TRBJ2-5; 7 bases map to TRBD1. This CDR3 is 18 amino acids long. The germline V gene has CDR1 LNHDA and CDR2 SQIVND (reference sequence). J lost 7 bases, V lost 1 base, and 18 bases had no gene match. CDR3 sequence: CASSIGHRQGMRLGTQYF. The CDR3 bases are TGTGCCAGTAGTATAGGCCACCGACAGGGAATGAGGTTAGGGACCCAGTACTTC.

The chain combines TRBV10-3 with TRBJ1-2, with 7 bases matching TRBD1. CDR3 length: 14 amino acids. The V segment lost 8 bases and the J segment 6 bases; nucleotides outside the gene matches: 12. Looked up from germline, CDR1 is ENHRY and CDR2 is SYGVKD. The CDR3 here is CAILGTDRAHGYTF. As DNA, the CDR3 is TGTGCCATCTTGGGCACAGACAGGGCCCATGGCTACACCTTC.

A single count supports this clone. Within the sample, other DNA sequences also encode this same CDR3. The V gene is TRBV5-4, the J gene TRBJ2-3, with 8 positions matching TRBD1. V was clipped by 0 bases and J by 3 bases; unmatched bases: 3. CDR1 and CDR2 from the germline V gene are SGHNT and YYREEE (reference sequence). CDR3 size: 15 residues. The DNA of the CDR3 is TGTGCCAGCAGCTTGGGCAGGGGGCTGACAGATACGCAGTATTTT. Translated: CASSLGRGLTDTQYF.

The chain carries TRBV6-6 and TRBJ2-1; 10 bases align to TRBD2. Germline CDR1 reads MNHNY; CDR2 reads SVGAGI (reference sequence). Losses at the gene ends were 6 bases for V and 5 bases for J; bases not matched to a gene: 10. The CDR3 loop spans 16 amino acids. The DNA of the CDR3 is TGTGCCAGCAGCGGTAGCGGGAGGTTATGGAACAATGAGCAGTTCTTC. Protein product: CASSGSGRLWNNEQFF.

This clone was recorded only once. The chain has TRBV3-1 (or the pseudogene TRBV3-2) and TRBJ2-7; 7 bases map to TRBD1. Per germline, CDR1 LGHDT and CDR2 YNNKEL (reference sequence). This CDR3 is 14 amino acids long. With V trimmed by 1 base and J by 4 bases, 4 bases remained unmatched. CDR3 region: CASSQVHRGYEQYF. The CDR3 coding sequence is TGTGCCAGCAGCCAAGTACACAGGGGTTACGAGCAGTACTTC.

The chain is built from TRBV5-1 and TRBJ2-3, with 10 positions matching TRBD2. The CDR3 consists of 16 residues. In germline, CDR1 is SGHRS, CDR2 YFSETQ. The junction had 4 bases not matched to a gene; V was cut back by 0 bases and J by 3 bases. Here the CDR3 DNA reads TGCGCCAGCAGCTTGGTGCCTAGCGGGGGAACAGATACGCAGTATTTT. This encodes CASSLVPSGGTDTQYF.